The 15 T cell receptor beta chains given below trace back to one sample, sequenced in a study of monozygotic twins with cystic fibrosis. The data were produced by immunoSEQ multiplex PCR, yet TCRdb's version contains in-frame clones alone and is incomplete. The repertoire holds about 9,100 clones, with about 90% as singletons. The sequencing sample was made of blood. These receptor sequences come from a boy younger than 10 with cystic fibrosis.

This clone was counted once. The chain employs TRBV11-3 and TRBJ1-1; D not certain. The CDR3 runs to 12 residues. V dropped 2 bases and J dropped 4 bases, with 5 bases sitting between them. Germline CDR1 reads SGHNT; CDR2 reads YENEEA. The CDR3 spells CASSLKATEAFF. The CDR3 nucleotides read TGTGCCAGCAGCTTAAAAGCCACTGAAGCTTTCTTT.

The chain couples TRBV5-1 to TRBJ1-2, with 9 bases lining up with TRBD1. Germline values: CDR1 SGHRS, CDR2 YFSETQ. The J segment lost 1 base and the V segment lost 4 bases, leaving 8 bases of the junction unmatched. This CDR3 is 16 amino acids long. The CDR3 DNA sequence: TGCGCCAGCAGCGACGTACAGGGGGCAGTTAACTATGGCTACACCTTC. This gives the protein CASSDVQGAVNYGYTF.

The chain couples TRBV6-5 to TRBJ1-1; 8 bases are shared with TRBD1. With 5 bases clipped from V and 8 bases from J, the junction kept 10 bases outside the gene matches. Germline-derived CDR1 and CDR2 are MNHEY and SVGAGI. The CDR3 length is 14 residues. The CDR3 loop reads CASSLTGVGIEAFF. The CDR3 DNA is TGTGCCAGCAGTCTGACAGGGGTTGGAATCGAAGCTTTCTTT.

The chain uses TRBV6-6 and TRBJ2-1, with D possibly being TRBD1 (5 bases). V lost 6 bases, J lost 4 bases, and 16 bases lay in between. CDR1 and CDR2 from the germline V gene are MNHNY and SVGAGI (reference sequence). The CDR3 contains 15 residues. The CDR3 region has the DNA TGTGCCAGCAGCCAATATGGGGCCATGTACAATGAGCAGTTCTTC. Protein product: CASSQYGAMYNEQFF.

The rearrangement joins TRBV7-9 to TRBJ1-2; D perhaps matches TRBD1 (5 bases). Germline CDR1 SEHNR, CDR2 FQNEAQ (reference sequence). Trimming shortened V by 3 bases and J by 0 bases, and 11 bases separated the two germline ends. The CDR3 is made up of 15 amino acids. CDR3 loop: CASSLGPGANYGYTF. The CDR3 DNA follows: TGTGCCAGCAGCTTGGGACCTGGAGCTAACTATGGCTACACCTTC.

The V gene is TRBV5-6, the J gene TRBJ1-1; 7 bases align to TRBD1. J was trimmed by 4 bases and V by 6 bases; bases with no gene match: 12. Germline V gives CDR1 SGHDT, CDR2 YYEEEE. The CDR3 has 15 amino acids. The CDR3 loop is CASKKPGTAFTEAFF. The CDR3 DNA reads as TGTGCCAGCAAGAAACCCGGGACAGCTTTCACTGAAGCTTTCTTT.

The rearrangement uses TRBV9 and TRBJ2-7; D might be TRBD1 (5 bases). The CDR3 sequence is 17 residues long. V was pared by 1 base and J by 0 bases, with 17 bases between. Germline loops: CDR1 SGDLS, CDR2 YYNGEE. CDR3 sequence reads: CASSVRASGYGSYEQYF. The CDR3 DNA is TGTGCCAGCAGCGTAAGGGCCTCAGGGTATGGCTCCTACGAGCAGTACTTC.

This clone qualifies as large. This rearrangement joins TRBV6-1 to TRBJ1-1; TRBD1 agrees at 7 bases. The CDR3 contains 14 residues. Trimming at V came to 6 bases and at J to 5 bases, leaving 9 bases not matched to a gene. Germline assignment: CDR1 MNHNS and CDR2 SASEGT. This CDR3 is CASSPDRSWTEAFF. In DNA form, the CDR3 reads TGTGCCAGCAGCCCGGACAGGAGTTGGACTGAAGCTTTCTTT.

The CDR3, as DNA: TGTGCCAGCAGCCCAGGGGGACAGCACGAGCAGTACGTC. Translated: CASSPGGQHEQYV. The J gene is TRBJ2-7, the V gene TRBV7-9; 7 bases line up with TRBD1. This CDR3 is 13 amino acids long. Per germline, CDR1 SEHNR and CDR2 FQNEAQ (reference sequence). V shed 5 bases, J shed 5 bases, and the junction held 6 bases outside the gene matches.

The chain has TRBV5-3 and TRBJ2-7; a weak D match, TRBD1 (6 bases). TRBV5-3 is classed as an ORF, of uncertain function. Trimming left V 0 bases short and J 8 bases short, with 15 bases between. The CDR3 totals 14 residues. The CDR3 spells CARSLGLDSFQQYF. In nucleotides, the CDR3 is TGTGCCAGAAGCTTGGGTCTGGACAGCTTCCAGCAGTACTTC.

This chain connects TRBV5-5 to TRBJ2-7; D not resolved. V was shortened by 4 bases and J by 0 bases, with 8 bases between the two germline ends. CDR1 SGHKS and CDR2 YYEKEE come from the germline V gene (reference sequence). The CDR3 is 13 residues long. Here the CDR3 DNA reads TGTGCCAGCAGCCGGCAGAGCTCCTACGAGCAGTACTTC. Translation: CASSRQSSYEQYF.

The J gene is TRBJ2-7, the V gene TRBV18, with D uncertain. The germline V gene has CDR1 KGHSH and CDR2 LQKENI. V was shortened by 5 bases and J by 0 bases, with 11 bases between the two germline ends. This CDR3 spans 14 amino acids. The CDR3 is CASSISSGSYEQYV. The CDR3 region has the DNA TGTGCCAGCTCAATATCCTCGGGCTCCTACGAGCAGTACGTC.

The chain carries TRBV30 and TRBJ2-5; weak D call: TRBD1 (5 bases). Germline CDR1 GTSNPN, CDR2 SVGIG (reference sequence). The germline V and J ends were trimmed by 2 bases and 3 bases, with 16 bases remaining between them. There are 15 residues in the CDR3. The CDR3 DNA sequence: TGTGCCTGGAGTAGGGGCCTTATATCTGAAGAGACCCAGTACTTC. Protein: CAWSRGLISEETQYF.

The chain carries TRBV4-3 and TRBJ1-5; no clear D gene. CDR3 length equals 15 residues. V dropped 4 bases and J dropped 0 bases, with 10 bases sitting between them. Per germline, CDR1 LGHNA and CDR2 YSLEER. This CDR3 is CASSLLANSNQPQHF. Written as DNA, the CDR3 is TGCGCCAGCAGCCTCCTAGCTAATAGCAATCAGCCCCAGCATTTT.

The J gene is TRBJ1-1, the V gene TRBV11-2; D gene unclear. From germline, CDR1 is SGHAT and CDR2 FQNNGV. The CDR3 has 14 residues. Trimming took off 0 bases at V and 11 bases at J, with 16 bases between the two ends. The CDR3 loop is CASSLDTGGRWAFF. For the CDR3, the DNA is TGTGCCAGCAGCTTAGATACGGGAGGGCGTTGGGCTTTCTTT.